The 24 T cell receptor beta chains below come from one sample, sequenced in a study of blood T cell repertoires in COVID-19. The protocol was immunoSEQ multiplex PCR, while the TCRdb copy is restricted to in-frame clones and leaves out a portion. The sample lists about 140,000 clones; about nine tenths were seen once. Sequenced: peripheral blood. Receptors were obtained from a man between 45 and 60 years old with active or convalescent COVID-19.

The V and J genes are TRBV19 and TRBJ2-2; no clear D. Germline V CDR1 and CDR2: LNHDA, SQIVND (reference sequence). This CDR3 comprises 13 residues. V was trimmed by 5 bases and J by 4 bases, leaving 8 bases between them. In DNA, the CDR3 is TGTGCCAGTAGTTCTAGATTCACCGGGGAGCTGTTTTTT. Protein: CASSSRFTGELFF.

The rearrangement uses TRBV2 and TRBJ1-4; 10 bases are shared with TRBD1. Losses at the gene ends were 7 bases for V and 6 bases for J; bases not matched to a gene: 5. Germline V CDR1 and CDR2: SNHLY, FYNNEI. The CDR3 contains 14 residues. This CDR3 reads CASNPGTGDEKLFF. In DNA, the CDR3 is TGTGCCAGCAATCCCGGGACAGGGGATGAAAAACTGTTTTTT.

This CDR3 reads CASSLGGRTEAFF. In DNA form, the CDR3 reads TGCGCCAGCAGCTTGGGGGGGAGGACTGAAGCTTTCTTT. V usage is TRBV5-1 and J usage is TRBJ1-1, with D possibly TRBD1 on 5 matching bases. This CDR3 has 13 amino acids. The V end was cut by 0 bases, the J end by 5 bases, with 8 bases between. Germline V CDR1 and CDR2: SGHRS, YFSETQ.

The V call is TRBV19, the J call TRBJ2-7, with 11 nucleotides matching TRBD2. CDR1 is LNHDA, CDR2 SQIVND, per germline (reference sequence). The CDR3 consists of 16 residues. J lost 1 base, V lost 3 bases, and 5 bases had no gene match. The CDR3 protein is CASSIGASGGSYEQYF. CDR3 in DNA: TGTGCCAGTAGTATCGGAGCTAGCGGGGGGTCCTACGAGCAGTACTTC.

The rearrangement links TRBV6-6 to TRBJ2-1, with a tentative D call TRBD1 (5 bases). Trimming took 6 bases from V and 7 from J, leaving 13 bases between them. The CDR3 runs to 13 residues. Germline V lookup: CDR1 MNHNY, CDR2 SVGAGI (reference sequence). The DNA of the CDR3 is TGTGCCAGCAGCGCTCAGGGTTTGAATGAGCAGTTCTTC. This translates into CASSAQGLNEQFF.

The genes are TRBV6-5 and TRBJ2-7; TRBD1 aligns across 11 bases. The CDR3 contains 14 residues. Germline V lookup: CDR1 MNHEY, CDR2 SVGAGI. J gave up 7 bases and V 6 bases, and 8 bases lay outside the gene matches. The CDR3 nucleotides are TGTGCCAGCAGGGCAGGACAGGGGGCCGGTGAGCAGTACTTC. It yields the protein CASRAGQGAGEQYF.

CDR3: CASSASGSATQYF. CDR3 bases: TGTGCCAGCAGTGCTAGCGGGAGCGCGACCCAGTACTTC. V gene TRBV2 combines with J gene TRBJ2-5; 10 bases line up with TRBD2. Losses at the gene ends were 4 bases for V and 7 bases for J; bases not matched to a gene: 3. This CDR3 contains 13 residues. Germline CDR1 is SNHLY and CDR2 is FYNNEI.

Only a few counts were recorded for this clone. The chain has TRBV5-1 and TRBJ2-3; 11 bases fit TRBD2. The V and J ends lost 5 bases and 4 bases, in that order; junction bases with no gene match: 3. The V gene's germline CDR1 is SGHRS and CDR2 YFSETQ. The CDR3 is made up of 14 amino acids. CDR3 nucleotides: TGCGCCAGCAGACTAGCGGGAGCGGCAGATACGCAGTATTTT. It encodes CASRLAGAADTQYF.

V usage is TRBV20-1 and J usage is TRBJ2-7; perhaps TRBD2 as D (5 bases). Germline CDR1 and CDR2: DFQATT and SNEGSKA (reference sequence). V was pared by 7 bases and J by 7 bases, with 14 bases between. CDR3 size: 11 residues. For the CDR3, the DNA is TGCAGTGGGAAACAGCGCGGGGAGCAGTACTTC. As protein: CSGKQRGEQYF.

The gene calls are TRBV7-3 and TRBJ2-3; D unclear. The CDR3 is 12 residues long. Germline CDR1 and CDR2: SGHTA and FQGTGA. V shed 5 bases and J shed 2 bases, with 5 bases lying between them. The CDR3, as DNA: TGTGCCAGCAGCAGAGACACAGATACGCAGTATTTT. It encodes CASSRDTDTQYF.

The V and J genes are TRBV7-3 and TRBJ2-2, with a weak D call TRBD2 (5 bases). The ends were cut back, 1 base at V and 6 bases at J, with 18 bases in the middle. This CDR3 region has 17 residues. Germline loops: CDR1 SGHTA, CDR2 FQGTGA. CDR3 sequence reads: CASSLNDVRTGSGELFF. The CDR3, as DNA: TGTGCCAGCAGCTTAAATGACGTGAGGACTGGGTCCGGGGAGCTGTTTTTT.

The rearrangement joins TRBV27 to TRBJ1-5; 9 nucleotides agree with TRBD1. Germline CDR1 MNHEY, CDR2 SMNVEV (reference sequence). CDR3 length: 15 residues. The V and J ends lost 2 bases and 4 bases, in that order; junction bases with no gene match: 3. CDR3 nucleotide sequence: TGTGCCAGCAGTTTAGGACAGGGGAGTAATCAGCCCCAGCATTTT. Amino acid sequence: CASSLGQGSNQPQHF.

The chain recombines TRBV6-5 with TRBJ2-7, with TRBD1 matching over 7 bases. The CDR3 has 15 residues. CDR1 and CDR2 from the germline V gene are MNHEY and SVGAGI. J was trimmed by 0 bases and V by 7 bases; bases with no gene match: 9. The CDR3 reads CASTDGQARSYEQYF. The CDR3 DNA reads as TGTGCCAGCACCGACGGACAGGCGCGCTCCTACGAGCAGTACTTC.

This clone appeared once. The gene calls are TRBV5-8 and TRBJ2-7; TRBD2 might be the D (6 bases). The ends were cut back, 0 bases at V and 7 bases at J, with 14 bases in the middle. Germline V gene data show CDR1 as SGHTS and CDR2 as YDEGEE. The CDR3 runs 14 residues. The CDR3 reads CASSLVGRRGEQYF. The CDR3 region has the DNA TGTGCCAGCAGCTTGGTGGGGAGGAGGGGAGAGCAGTACTTC.

The gene calls are TRBV30 and TRBJ2-7, with a weak D call TRBD2 (5 bases). The length of the CDR3 is 13 residues. The V end lost 0 bases, the J end lost 5 bases, and 11 bases lay between the germline ends. The germline CDR1 and CDR2 sequences are GTSNPN and SVGIG (reference sequence). The CDR3 here is CAWSVREGNEQYF. The CDR3 DNA follows: TGTGCCTGGAGTGTACGGGAAGGGAACGAGCAGTACTTC.

The chain uses TRBV7-2 and TRBJ2-5; maybe TRBD2 (7 bases). The germline gives CDR1 SGHTA, CDR2 FQGNSA. The germline V and J ends were trimmed by 2 bases and 0 bases, with 13 bases remaining between them. CDR3 length: 16 amino acids. The CDR3, as DNA: TGTGCCAGCAGCTTATCACAGGGAGGGGACCAAGAGACCCAGTACTTC. Encoded protein: CASSLSQGGDQETQYF. The entire variable domain, with the rest obtained from reference TRBV7-2 and TRBJ2-5, is as follows: GAGVSQSPSNKVTEKGKDVELRCDPISGHTALYWYRQSLGQGLEFLIYFQGNSAPDKSGLPSDRFSAERTGGSVSTLTIQRTQQEDSAVYLCASSLSQGGDQETQYFGPGTRLLVL.

This sequence joins TRBV6-5 and TRBJ2-6; D gene unclear. Germline V lookup: CDR1 MNHEY, CDR2 SVGAGI. V shed 6 bases and J shed 0 bases, with 6 bases lying between them. The CDR3 runs 14 residues. The CDR3 DNA is TGTGCCAGCAGGGCCCCCTCTGGGGCCAACGTCCTGACTTTC. It specifies CASRAPSGANVLTF.

This clone has a handful of counts. This chain uses TRBV27 with TRBJ2-7; TRBD1 matches 9 bases. Germline V gene sequence: CDR1 MNHEY, CDR2 SMNVEV (reference sequence). CDR3 length: 17 amino acids. V lost 2 bases to trimming and J lost 6 bases; unmatched junction nucleotides: 14. The CDR3 nucleotides are TGTGCCAGCAGTTTAAGGAGCGGACAGGGGTTTTTGGGCGAGCAGTACTTC. Translated: CASSLRSGQGFLGEQYF.

The rearrangement uses TRBV11-2 and TRBJ2-7; perhaps TRBD2 as D (7 bases). V shed 6 bases and J shed 3 bases, with 15 bases lying between them. This CDR3 contains 14 residues. In germline, CDR1 is SGHAT, CDR2 FQNNGV. The CDR3 bases are TGTGCCAGCAGTAGGGGGGGAGGTAGCTACGAGCAGTACTTC. It translates to CASSRGGGSYEQYF.

The rearrangement joins TRBV24-1 to TRBJ1-4; no firm D call. Per germline, CDR1 KGHDR and CDR2 SFDVKD. This CDR3 has 14 residues. V was shortened by 2 bases and J by 4 bases, with 7 bases between the two germline ends. The CDR3 sequence is CATSDSGINEKLFF. Written as DNA, the CDR3 is TGTGCCACCAGTGATTCCGGGATTAATGAAAAACTGTTTTTT.

This chain connects TRBV10-2 to TRBJ2-7; TRBD1 matches 9 bases. V dropped 6 bases and J dropped 2; count of bases not matched to a gene: 11. The CDR3 totals 16 residues. CDR1 and CDR2 from the germline V gene are WSHSY and SAAADI. As DNA, the CDR3 is TGCGCCAGCAGGTCGGGACAGGGCATCAGGACCTACGAGCAGTACTTC. Translation gives CASRSGQGIRTYEQYF.

CDR3 residues: CASSLAGQGGYTF. The CDR3 bases are TGCGCCAGCAGCTTGGCCGGACAGGGTGGCTACACCTTC. V usage is TRBV5-1 and J usage is TRBJ1-2; 8 bases fit TRBD1. The CDR3 extends over 13 amino acids. J was trimmed by 7 bases and V by 0 bases; bases with no gene match: 2. Germline V CDR1 and CDR2: SGHRS, YFSETQ.

Of note for this clone: The same CDR3 also results from other DNA sequences found in this sample. V is TRBV2 and J is TRBJ1-6, with D possibly matching TRBD1 (6 bases). The V gene lost 6 bases and the J gene lost 0 bases, with 12 bases spanning the gap. Germline V gives CDR1 SNHLY, CDR2 FYNNEI. The CDR3 totals 16 residues. CDR3 region: CASRPTGSSYNSPLHF. CDR3 coding DNA: TGTGCCAGCAGACCAACAGGGAGCTCCTATAATTCACCCCTCCACTTT.

This clone was recorded a few times. The chain is built from TRBV7-8 and TRBJ2-4; possible D gene TRBD2, 5 bases. The CDR3 is 15 amino acids. Per germline, CDR1 SGHVS and CDR2 FQNEAQ. V lost 5 bases and J lost 1, with 12 bases in between. CDR3 amino acids: CASSPTPGAKNIQYF. CDR3 DNA: TGTGCCAGCAGCCCGACACCGGGGGCCAAAAACATTCAGTACTTC.